This T cell receptor (beta chain) emerged from a study of blood T cells in healthy people across ages. Study-wide background: Capture via template switching afforded approximately one barcoded beta molecule per two T cells.

This clonotype was found a few times. Its matching antigen is unknown. Together with a sample-barcoded 5' primer, a J-beta primer mix was included in a second PCR lasting about 7 to 12 cycles. TCRdb passed the 5' RACE reads through MiXCR, listing each CDR3 protein once. The table lists over 1,200,000 distinct CDR3 sequences, 45% to 70% of them singletons. The V and J ends lost 4 bases and 4 bases respectively, with 14 bases between them. The length of the CDR3 is 14 residues. The germline V gene encodes CDR1 SGHRS and CDR2 YFSETQ. Whole-study results and caveats: Strong correlation was found linking TCR beta diversity to naive T cell percentage. It was held that diversity estimates obtained from one million T cells represented underestimates. Roughly linearly, TCR beta diversity per million T cells fell as age increased.

Source material: blood. The chain recombines TRBV5-1 with TRBJ1-2; no firm D call. This receptor was identified in a young man in good health. As DNA, the CDR3 is TGCGCCAGCAGCCCCCTCCGACCGGGCTATGGCTACACCTTC. This gives the protein CASSPLRPGYGYTF.